The next 18 T cell receptor beta chains were all read from a single sample in a study of CD8+ T cells in alopecia areata (dated by TCRdb to 2017 to 2018). Library preparation was by the immunoSEQ multiplex PCR assay. RNA was extracted from all samples and reverse transcribed into cDNA, which served as template for TCR sequencing. This is the immuneACCESS table as TCRdb keeps it, with only in-frame sequences that have V and J called. A part of the clones is gone; compared with another copy, unresolved V genes explain less than half, and the rest is unexplained. The sample contains roughly 110,000 clones, roughly 84% of them found a single time. The ten top clones hold around a quarter of the sample. What the time point label conveys for this sample: around 26 weeks on oral tofacitinib. The treatment or condition label corresponds to: oral pan-JAK inhibitor, 5-10 mg twice daily. Sample: CD8+ T cells sorted from blood, taken at week 24, from a patient treated with tofacitinib. All receptors derive from a human donor with alopecia areata.

The rearrangement links TRBV11-2 to TRBJ2-1; weak D call: TRBD1 (6 bases). Trimming left V 3 bases short and J 6 bases short, with 12 bases between. The CDR3 is 14 residues long. The germline V gene has CDR1 SGHAT and CDR2 FQNNGV. CDR3 sequence (DNA): TGTGCCAGCAGCTTCGCCACAGGGTTCAATGAGCAGTTCTTC. Its protein is CASSFATGFNEQFF.

This rearrangement joins TRBV5-6 to TRBJ2-7; D perhaps matches TRBD1 (5 bases). The CDR3 is 14 residues long. Trimming removed 0 bases at V and 4 bases at J, with 11 bases between. Per germline, CDR1 SGHDT and CDR2 YYEEEE. The CDR3 nucleotides read TGTGCCAGCAGCTTGGGGGCACAGGTGTACGAGCAGTACTTC. Its translation is CASSLGAQVYEQYF.

The sample holds a few counts of this clone. This rearrangement joins TRBV29-1 to TRBJ2-2; D is unresolved. V was cut by 4 bases and J by 0 bases, with 6 bases left in between. Germline loops: CDR1 SQVTM, CDR2 ANQGSEA. The CDR3 length is 13 residues. CDR3 protein: CSVAQPNTGELFF. The CDR3 nucleotides are TGCAGCGTTGCACAGCCGAACACCGGGGAGCTGTTTTTT.

V and J are TRBV7-3 and TRBJ2-1; no firm D call. The V end lost 5 bases, the J end lost 9 bases, and 17 bases lay between the germline ends. The CDR3 extends over 14 amino acids. Germline lookup yields CDR1 SGHTA and CDR2 FQGTGA. As DNA, the CDR3 is TGTGCCAGCAGCCCCTCGGTGGAGCATGGTGAGCAGTTCTTC. It codes for CASSPSVEHGEQFF.

The V call is TRBV2, the J call TRBJ2-1; possible D gene TRBD2, 7 bases. The CDR3 spans 14 residues. Germline V gives CDR1 SNHLY, CDR2 FYNNEI. Trimming stripped 0 bases from V and 8 bases from J, with 11 bases between. CDR3 protein: CASSEAGGPDEQFF. Written as DNA, the CDR3 is TGTGCCAGCAGTGAAGCGGGGGGGCCAGATGAGCAGTTCTTC.

The V call is TRBV30, the J call TRBJ1-1, with TRBD1 matching 7 bases. The germline V gene encodes CDR1 GTSNPN and CDR2 SVGIG (reference sequence). CDR3 length equals 13 residues. With V trimmed by 4 bases and J by 5 bases, 7 bases remained unmatched. The CDR3 protein is CAWTYRGVTEAFF. The CDR3 coding sequence is TGTGCCTGGACGTACAGGGGAGTAACTGAAGCTTTCTTT.

This chain joins TRBV5-6 and TRBJ2-2; the D is unclear. Per the germline V gene, CDR1 is SGHDT and CDR2 is YYEEEE. The V end was cut by 2 bases, the J end by 4 bases, with 3 bases between. The CDR3 covers 12 residues. The CDR3 loop reads CASSFTTGELFF. In DNA, the CDR3 is TGTGCCAGCAGCTTTACCACCGGGGAGCTGTTTTTT.

Here the CDR3 reads CASTDRVNNEQFF. Here the CDR3 DNA reads TGCGCCAGCACGGACAGGGTGAACAATGAGCAGTTCTTC. The V gene is TRBV4-1, the J gene TRBJ2-1, with 8 bases that match TRBD1. This CDR3 is built from 13 residues. V was pared by 7 bases and J by 5 bases, with 4 bases of the junction left unmatched. Germline V gene data show CDR1 as MGHRA and CDR2 as YSYEKL.

This sequence joins TRBV30 and TRBJ2-7; unclear D gene. This CDR3 is 13 amino acids long. Trimming stripped 1 base from V and 0 bases from J, with 7 bases between. CDR1 and CDR2 (germline): GTSNPN, SVGIG (reference sequence). The chain's CDR3 is CAWSDGSSYEQYF. In DNA, the CDR3 is TGTGCCTGGAGTGACGGTAGCTCCTACGAGCAGTACTTC.

V gene TRBV4-3 combines with J gene TRBJ1-2; no reliable D call. Germline loops: CDR1 LGHNA, CDR2 YSLEER. Trimming left V 0 bases short and J 6 bases short, with 14 bases between. The CDR3 runs 15 residues. CDR3 region: CASSQDKGLGNGYTF. The CDR3 nucleotides are TGCGCCAGCAGCCAAGATAAAGGACTAGGCAATGGCTACACCTTC.

Only one count was recorded for this clone. CDR3 sequence (DNA): TGTGCCAGCAGTTACGGCTCTGAAGCTTTCTTT. The encoded protein is CASSYGSEAFF. V gene TRBV6-5 combines with J gene TRBJ1-1; D not resolved. Per the germline V gene, CDR1 is MNHEY and CDR2 is SVGAGI. V lost 2 bases and J lost 6, with 4 bases in between. The CDR3 contains 11 residues.

The chain joins TRBV23-1 to TRBJ2-7; D is unresolved. The J call may be mistaken, given a closer DNA end match to TRBJ2-5. TRBV23-1 is an ORF, with its function uncertain. The CDR3 is made up of 15 amino acids. DNA of the CDR3: TGCGCCAGCAGTCAATCACCTTACTCCGGGGAGACCCAGTACTTC. Its translation: CASSQSPYSGETQYF.

This chain uses TRBV27 with TRBJ1-1; D call uncertain. CDR3 size: 11 residues. Trimming took off 7 bases at V and 4 bases at J, with 7 bases between the two ends. Germline lookup yields CDR1 MNHEY and CDR2 SMNVEV (reference sequence). The CDR3 sequence is CASNEGTEAFF. The CDR3 DNA sequence: TGTGCCAGCAACGAGGGCACTGAAGCTTTCTTT.

This clone appeared once. The gene calls are TRBV6-5 and TRBJ1-4; 7 bases are a match to TRBD1. V lost 6 bases and J lost 4; bases outside the gene matches: 8. CDR3 length: 15 amino acids. The germline gives CDR1 MNHEY, CDR2 SVGAGI. The CDR3 protein is CASSKTGQFNEKLFF. The CDR3 DNA reads TGTGCCAGCAGCAAAACGGGACAGTTTAATGAAAAACTGTTTTTT.

The chain joins TRBV6-5 to TRBJ2-7; 7 bases fit TRBD1. V shed 6 bases, J shed 9 bases, and the junction held 14 bases outside the gene matches. Germline V lookup: CDR1 MNHEY, CDR2 SVGAGI. This CDR3 has 14 residues. CDR3 nucleotides: TGTGCCAGCAGCCTGACCTCGACAGGGAACGGGCAGTACTTC. Protein: CASSLTSTGNGQYF.

The rearrangement uses TRBV14 and TRBJ1-2; 10 nucleotides match TRBD1. The CDR3 length is 17 residues. Germline CDR1 reads SGHDN; CDR2 reads FVKESK. With V trimmed by 0 bases and J by 4 bases, 8 bases remained unmatched. The CDR3 sequence is CASSQDSGTGVVYGYTF. The DNA for the CDR3 is TGTGCCAGCAGCCAAGACTCCGGGACAGGGGTAGTCTATGGCTACACCTTC.

This clone has a handful of counts. The chain combines TRBV30 with TRBJ2-3; 8 nucleotides match TRBD2. CDR3 size: 15 residues. CDR1 is GTSNPN and CDR2 is SVGIG in the germline V gene (reference sequence). The J segment lost 4 bases and the V segment lost 0 bases, leaving 6 bases of the junction unmatched. The CDR3 nucleotides read TGTGCCTGGAGTGTAGGGGGACTAGTATCAGATACGCAGTATTTT. Protein: CAWSVGGLVSDTQYF.

V is TRBV27 and J is TRBJ1-6; D ambiguous. The CDR3 is made up of 12 amino acids. Germline CDR1 and CDR2: MNHEY and SMNVEV (reference sequence). V was clipped by 3 bases and J by 7 bases, with 4 bases between them. CDR3 sequence (DNA): TGTGCCAGCAGTTTCCACAATTCACCCCTCCACTTT. It codes for CASSFHNSPLHF.